A single T cell receptor (beta chain) is shown here with its context. This clone's antigen is unknown. Per-base quality was not reported, and no clone a single base away is much larger than it. Only healthy Caucasian donors were included. The researchers also sequenced three unrelated adults who were not twins: a male aged 18 to 29, a male aged 50 to 60, and a female aged 50 to 60. Using Miltenyi CD45RO+ enrichment and human naive T-cell isolation kits, memory (CD45RO+) and naive T cells were isolated from PBMC. This record comes from a study of identical twins (dated by TCRdb to between 2015 and 2016). Some background on the complete study: The study deep-sequenced TCR alpha and beta repertoires from monozygotic twins, unrelated adults of various ages and cord blood to test whether fetal clonotypes persist. To rule out contamination, the twin experiments were replicated at different times with different library preparation protocols. Paper-wide results and their limitations: Abundant cord blood beta clonotypes had fewer insertions, young adult naive repertoires showed a similar but weaker trend, and memory repertoires showed no such trend. Excess twin sharing in beta out-of-frame sequences was weaker because fewer shared sequences lowered the signal-to-noise ratio. Compared with coincidental sharing between unrelated individuals, an excess of low generation-probability sequences was observed among out-of-frame TCR alpha sequences shared between twins. Because the same donors could not be followed over many years, the conclusions depended on cross-sectional statistical analysis. Zero-insertion analyses could be partly confounded by invariant T cells such as MAIT and iNKT, though diverse VJ usage argued against such confounding for most clonotypes. In monozygotic twins, out-of-frame TCR alpha sharing was systematically underestimated by recombination models, although the models agreed with sharing between unrelated individuals.

CDR3 length: 16 amino acids, cysteine to phenylalanine. The retained sequence is limited to the CDR3, 48 bases, with the frame set at the first base. The CDR1 and CDR2 encoded by the germline V gene are SQVTM and ANQGSEA. V is pruned by 4 bases and J by 3 bases, leaving 9 bases of the junction without a gene match. Library prep was done by 5' RACE. The sample was run on an Illumina HiSeq 2000. A universal primer binding site was introduced by template switching, and a unique molecular identifier was present in the final cDNA, enabling accurate counting of TCR cDNA molecules. Specific primers in the conserved constant-segment region were used to synthesize first-strand cDNA for TCR alpha and beta chains. To control for contamination, every cDNA library was double barcoded, receiving both a SMART-Mk sample barcode and Illumina barcodes. TruSeq adapter sequences along with Illumina sample barcodes were introduced in two successive PCR steps. Sequencing of the TCR alpha and beta cDNA libraries was done on the Illumina HiSeq platform using custom primers. The authors processed their data as follows. MiGEC was used to process raw reads and extract unique molecular identifiers, and MiXCR was used to find CDR3 positions. Recombination models were inferred per individual with the repgenHMM and IGoR tools using an EM algorithm. Shared clonotype analysis was performed with the tcR package in R, normalizing sharing by the product of cloneset sizes. To study raw recombination free of thymic and clonal selection effects, out-of-frame nonproductive sequences were analyzed. The public reads were quality trimmed at Q25 with fastp and then assembled into clones with MiXCR by TCRdb, keeping productive beta chains. One record per CDR3 amino acid sequence lists the most common genes and DNA. TCRdb's processing, not the study's, gives the V and J calls here. Present in this sample are 350,000 to 450,000 distinct CDR3 sequences, approximately 18% of which were seen just once. Roughly 12% of the sample goes to the ten largest clones.

The sequence came from a man aged 50-60 years in good health. Sample: naive T cells sorted from blood. What this sample's cell subset or site label stands for: cells isolated with a human naive T-cell isolation kit. The sequence is built from TRBV29-1 and TRBJ2-1, with 10 junctional bases fitting TRBD1. The CDR3 region has the sequence CSVGSQGTGDYNEQFF. The sequence in DNA is TGCAGCGTTGGGTCCCAAGGGACAGGGGACTACAATGAGCAGTTCTTC.